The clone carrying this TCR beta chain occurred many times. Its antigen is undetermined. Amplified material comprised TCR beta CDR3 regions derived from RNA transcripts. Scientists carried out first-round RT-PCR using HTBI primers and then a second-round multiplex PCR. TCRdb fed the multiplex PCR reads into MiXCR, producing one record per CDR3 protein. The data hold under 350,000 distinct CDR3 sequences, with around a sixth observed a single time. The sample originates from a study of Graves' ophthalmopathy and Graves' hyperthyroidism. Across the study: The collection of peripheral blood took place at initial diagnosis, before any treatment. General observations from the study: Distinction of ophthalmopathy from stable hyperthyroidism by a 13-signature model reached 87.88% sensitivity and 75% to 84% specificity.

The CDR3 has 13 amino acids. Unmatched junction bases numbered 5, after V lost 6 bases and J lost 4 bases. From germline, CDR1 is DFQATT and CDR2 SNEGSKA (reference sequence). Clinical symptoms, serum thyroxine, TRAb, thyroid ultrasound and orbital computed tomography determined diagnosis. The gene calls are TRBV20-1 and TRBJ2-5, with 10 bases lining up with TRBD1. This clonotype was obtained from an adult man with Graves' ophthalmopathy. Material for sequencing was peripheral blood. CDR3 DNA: TGCAGTGCCCTGGGACAGGGGATAGAGACCCAGTACTTC. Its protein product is CSALGQGIETQYF.